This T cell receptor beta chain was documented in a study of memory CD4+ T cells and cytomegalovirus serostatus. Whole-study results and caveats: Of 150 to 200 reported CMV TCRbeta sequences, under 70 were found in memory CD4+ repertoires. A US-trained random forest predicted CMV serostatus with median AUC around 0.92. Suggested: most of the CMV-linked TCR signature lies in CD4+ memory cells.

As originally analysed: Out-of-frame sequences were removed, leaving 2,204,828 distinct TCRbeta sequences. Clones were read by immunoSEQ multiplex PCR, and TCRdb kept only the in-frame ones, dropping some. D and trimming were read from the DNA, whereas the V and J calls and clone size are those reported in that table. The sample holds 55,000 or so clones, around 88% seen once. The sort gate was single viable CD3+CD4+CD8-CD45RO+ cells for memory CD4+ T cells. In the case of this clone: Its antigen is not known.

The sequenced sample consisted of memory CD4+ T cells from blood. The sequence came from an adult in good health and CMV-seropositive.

The CDR3 DNA sequence: TGTGCCAGCAGCTCCGGAACAAGTGCTTTCTTT. This translates into CASSSGTSAFF. This sequence joins TRBV7-6 and TRBJ1-1, with no clear D. Trimming left V 4 bases short and J 11 bases short, with 11 bases between. CDR3 length: 11 amino acids. Germline V gives CDR1 SGHVS, CDR2 FNYEAQ.